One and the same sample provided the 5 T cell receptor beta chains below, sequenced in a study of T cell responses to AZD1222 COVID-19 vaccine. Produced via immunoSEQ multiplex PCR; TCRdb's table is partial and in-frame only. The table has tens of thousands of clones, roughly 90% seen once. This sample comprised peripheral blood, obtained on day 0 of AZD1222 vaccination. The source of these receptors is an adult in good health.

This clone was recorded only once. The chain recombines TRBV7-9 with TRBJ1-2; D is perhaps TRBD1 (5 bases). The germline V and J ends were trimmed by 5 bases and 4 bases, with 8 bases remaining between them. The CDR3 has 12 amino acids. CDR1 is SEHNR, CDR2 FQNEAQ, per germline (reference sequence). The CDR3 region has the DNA TGTGCCAGCAGCCTTGACAGCTATGGCTACACCTTC. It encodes CASSLDSYGYTF.

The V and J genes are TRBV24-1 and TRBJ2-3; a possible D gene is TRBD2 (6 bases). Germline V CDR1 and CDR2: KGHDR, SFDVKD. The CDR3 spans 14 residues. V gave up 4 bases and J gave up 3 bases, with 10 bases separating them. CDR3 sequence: CATSDPGGTDTQYF. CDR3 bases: TGTGCCACCAGTGACCCCGGGGGAACAGATACGCAGTATTTT.

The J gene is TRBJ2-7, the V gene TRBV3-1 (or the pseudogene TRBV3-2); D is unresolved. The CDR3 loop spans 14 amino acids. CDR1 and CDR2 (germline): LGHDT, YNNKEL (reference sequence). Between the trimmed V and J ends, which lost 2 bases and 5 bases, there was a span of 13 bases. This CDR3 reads CASSQSLASNEQYF. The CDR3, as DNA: TGTGCCAGCAGCCAAAGTCTGGCCTCTAACGAGCAGTACTTC.

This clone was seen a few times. The CDR3 sequence is CASSGWTGSTEAFF. The DNA of the CDR3 is TGTGCCAGCAGCGGGTGGACAGGGTCAACTGAAGCTTTCTTT. This rearrangement joins TRBV11-2 to TRBJ1-1, with TRBD1 matching 8 bases. V gave up 5 bases and J gave up 5 bases; unmatched junction bases: 7. The CDR3 consists of 14 residues. Germline V CDR1 and CDR2: SGHAT, FQNNGV.

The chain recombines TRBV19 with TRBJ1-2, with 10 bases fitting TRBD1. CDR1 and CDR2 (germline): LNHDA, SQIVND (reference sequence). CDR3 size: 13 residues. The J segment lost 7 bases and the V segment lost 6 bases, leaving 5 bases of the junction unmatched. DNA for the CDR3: TGTGCCAGTAGGACAGGGGGCTCGTTTGGCTACACCTTC. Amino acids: CASRTGGSFGYTF.